This T cell receptor beta chain was documented in a study of OX40 agonist ivuxolimab in advanced cancers. Using immunoSEQ multiplex PCR, the repertoire was profiled, and TCRdb retains in-frame clones only, with some absent. Among 75,000 to 100,000 clones listed, roughly 91% were seen once. The length of the CDR3 is 17 residues. Germline values: CDR1 SGHTA, CDR2 FQGNSA. Trimming took 5 bases from V and 0 from J; bases not matched to a gene: 11. The input for sequencing was CD4+ or CD8+ T cells sorted from blood, taken in a trial of the OX40 agonist ivuxolimab. The genes are TRBV7-2 and TRBJ2-7; 9 bases map to TRBD2. The clonotype was recovered from an adult with an advanced solid tumor such as melanoma, head and neck, liver or kidney cancer. CDR3 loop: CASSRRSSGAYSYEQYF. The CDR3 DNA reads TGTGCCAGCAGCCGGCGCTCTAGCGGGGCGTACTCCTACGAGCAGTACTTC.